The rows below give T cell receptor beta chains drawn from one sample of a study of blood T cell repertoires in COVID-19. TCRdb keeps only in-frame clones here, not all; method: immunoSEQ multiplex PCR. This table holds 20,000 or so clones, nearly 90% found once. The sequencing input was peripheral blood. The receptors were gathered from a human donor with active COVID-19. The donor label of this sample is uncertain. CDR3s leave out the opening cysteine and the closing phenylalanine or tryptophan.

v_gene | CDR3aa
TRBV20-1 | SASWAGYNEQF
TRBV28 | ASSLETPFLRREQY
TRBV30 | AWSPRPAGSGGYT
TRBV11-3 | ASRSGGLAGTGELF
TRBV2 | ASSEQVLAGGREF
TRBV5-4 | ATLPTSGSPQHEQY
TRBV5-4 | ASSQGQTNTGELF
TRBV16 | ASSDYGRTYEQY
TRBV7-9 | ASSLKGAGNTIY
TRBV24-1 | ATSDPGQGRFTGELF
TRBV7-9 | AITSLAGVSGTDTQY
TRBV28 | ASSLTRWQPQH
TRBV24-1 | ATSDPGTGKTQY
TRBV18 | ASSPNGELVT
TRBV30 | AWSGDRAQAEAF
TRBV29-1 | SVDTSSGRADEQF
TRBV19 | ASSIDRDYGYT
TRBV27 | ASSYDGGGNQPQH
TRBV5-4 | ASSSLTSGTETQY
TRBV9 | ASSVIPQGLFTGELF
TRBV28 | ASSLGQTNEKLF
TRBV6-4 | ASSDSGTGGGYT
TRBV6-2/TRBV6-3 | ASSYQHYRDNEQF
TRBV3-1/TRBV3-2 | ASSPGTGWTDTQY
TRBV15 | ATSRDLSSSYNEQF
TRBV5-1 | ASSHSGTGEQY
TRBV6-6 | ASSARTGGTGELF
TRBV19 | ASSRAGWSYNEQF
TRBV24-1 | ATSEGRGYGYT
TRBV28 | ASSFLTGGQPQH
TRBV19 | ASRQGAVNEQF
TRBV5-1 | ASAPTEVAGGPSTDTQY
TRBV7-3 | ASSLTQIGGGGNEQY
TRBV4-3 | ASSQAASGNNEQF
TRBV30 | AWGSRGNQPQH
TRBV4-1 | ASSLSPTSGMGGEQF
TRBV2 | ASSPRLASGNTIY
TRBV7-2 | ASRGEEFMETQY
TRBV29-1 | SEGTSGSGEQF
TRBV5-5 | ASSLVAIQETQY
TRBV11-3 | ASSLAGLAPNEQF
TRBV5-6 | ASSLGLSRLDPTDTQY
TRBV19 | ATPQRALYEQY
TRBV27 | ATRRGIADTQY